The text below deals with one TCR beta chain. The antigen remains unidentified. The sample originates from a study of TIL therapy for anti-PD-1-resistant metastatic lung cancer. This CDR3 comprises 14 residues. V lost 2 bases and J lost 0, with 7 bases in between. Germline V gene data show CDR1 as SNHLY and CDR2 as FYNNEI. The immunoSEQ assay was v3. Libraries were sequenced to around 2 million read pairs (survey) or about 5-6 million (deep). Repertoires were generated with immunoSEQ multiplex PCR, while TCRdb's copy carries only in-frame clones and drops some. The table lists around 59,000 clones, under 75% of them singletons. General study results and limits: The cohort had more treatment-naive, never-smoker and oncogene-addicted patients than typical.

Noted time point: pre-treatment sample, taken before nivolumab and TIL therapy. Enrollment ran from October 2017 to early 2020. The source was blood, collected at baseline. The receptor was derived from a person aged 25-85 years with non-small cell lung cancer. The chain recombines TRBV2 with TRBJ1-1, with unresolved D. The CDR3, as DNA: TGTGCCAGCAGTGAAACAGTCATGAACACTGAAGCTTTCTTT. It is translated as CASSETVMNTEAFF.